Listed below are T cell receptor beta chains from one sample, sequenced in a study of spatial heterogeneity in lung cancer. MiXCR was run by TCRdb on the 5' RACE reads, yielding one entry per CDR3 protein. In the table there are roughly 11,000 distinct CDR3 sequences, more than 15% of which are singletons. Specimen: PBMCs, collected at surgery. Receptors were obtained from a male donor with early-stage non-small cell lung cancer. Both conserved end residues are part of each CDR3. Some rows have no size entry. The others give once, few or many, or a class for an expanded clone.

TRBJ1-2 | 12 | TRBV6-1 | few | CASSRGYYGYTF
TRBJ2-1 | 17 | TRBV20-1 | . | CSARDSHGTGGYNEQFF
TRBJ2-7 | 14 | TRBV20-1 | few | CSAPGLATAYEQYF
TRBJ1-2 | 13 | TRBV27 | . | CASSLSTGYGYTF
TRBJ2-7 | 13 | TRBV28 | few | CASSLIAGGPGYF
TRBJ1-2 | 13 | TRBV3-1 | once | CASSQFVRGSYTF
TRBJ2-1 | 16 | TRBV19 | . | CASSIGGGRAENEQFF
TRBJ2-3 | 18 | TRBV20-1 | . | CSARDVNRLRQGTDTQYF
TRBJ1-5 | 15 | TRBV12-3/TRBV12-4 | few | CASSPDRVSNQPQHF
TRBJ2-7 | 16 | TRBV6-6 | few | CASRGGTSGRPYEQYF
TRBJ1-2 | 15 | TRBV19 | few | CASSKLTGGNYGYTF
TRBJ2-7 | 15 | TRBV2 | many | CASTGGSGTGNEQYF
TRBJ2-1 | 13 | TRBV3-1 | . | CASSRNPLGEQFF
TRBJ2-7 | 14 | TRBV4-1 | many | CASSPLGSLYEQYF
TRBJ1-1 | 12 | TRBV5-4 | few | CASSTTDTEAFF
TRBJ2-4 | 16 | TRBV7-2 | . | CASSPWGGLAKNIQYF
TRBJ2-2 | 15 | TRBV9 | . | CASSVDSRGGGELFF
TRBJ1-5 | 13 | TRBV20-1 | once | CSALGGSNQPQHF
TRBJ2-3 | 14 | TRBV6-2/TRBV6-3 | . | CASRDGLATDTQYF
TRBJ2-5 | 14 | TRBV11-2 | many | CASSDRDHWETQYF
TRBJ2-7 | 13 | TRBV5-1 | . | CASSSRDRGEQYF
TRBJ2-4 | 13 | TRBV10-1 | . | CASSDHRGNIQYF
TRBJ1-2 | 16 | TRBV7-2 | few | CASSKGGGQALYGYTF
TRBJ1-2 | 14 | TRBV20-1 | many | CSASVQTGRYGYTF
TRBJ2-3 | 14 | TRBV5-1 | few | CASRLEGSTDTQYF
TRBJ2-7 | 15 | TRBV6-6 | few | CASRYSLQGSYEQYF
TRBJ1-2 | 14 | TRBV18 | many | CASSRGTVNYGYTF
TRBJ1-1 | 13 | TRBV29-1 | many | CSVGARQNTEAFF
TRBJ2-7 | 13 | TRBV7-9 | . | CASSGTGGYEQYF
TRBJ2-1 | 13 | TRBV5-1 | many | CASSLVGGNEQFF
TRBJ2-7 | 11 | TRBV2 | few | CASDSGYEQYF
TRBJ1-6 | 12 | TRBV27 | many | CASRTGYGPLHF
TRBJ2-7 | 13 | TRBV14 | . | CASSQVPRGEQYF
TRBJ2-3 | 16 | TRBV28 | few | CASSLSADPSTDTQYF
TRBJ2-6 | 14 | TRBV28 | . | CASSPSSGANVLTF
TRBJ2-3 | 14 | TRBV7-9 | . | CASSSPSTTDTQYF